These T cell receptor beta chains were read from a single sample in a study of blood T cell repertoires in COVID-19. The table came from immunoSEQ multiplex PCR; TCRdb's copy has only in-frame clones and leaves some out. The data contain 290,000 or so clones, around nine tenths of them singletons. Sequencing was carried out using peripheral blood. All receptors come from a man in his 70s with acute or convalescent COVID-19. The CDR3 runs from the conserved cysteine through the conserved F or W. A D gene is named only where the DNA matches it firmly. Clone size is not always given. Where it is, it says once, few, many or a class for expanded clones.

v_gene: TRBV11-2
j_gene: TRBJ1-4
abundance: .
d_gene: .
CDR3aa: CASRGREKLFF
CDR3nt: TGTGCCAGCAGGGGGCGCGAAAAACTGTTTTTT

v_gene: TRBV5-8
j_gene: TRBJ2-7
abundance: .
d_gene: .
CDR3aa: CASSYRVLEQYF
CDR3nt: TGTGCCAGCAGCTACAGGGTCCTCGAGCAGTACTTC

v_gene: TRBV6-1
j_gene: TRBJ2-2
abundance: few
d_gene: TRBD2
CDR3aa: CASSVTSGNTGELFF
CDR3nt: TGTGCCAGCAGTGTGACTAGCGGGAACACCGGGGAGCTGTTTTTT

v_gene: TRBV12-3/TRBV12-4
j_gene: TRBJ2-3
abundance: .
d_gene: TRBD1
CDR3aa: CASSSSGGDTQYF
CDR3nt: TGTGCCAGCAGTTCCTCAGGGGGAGATACGCAGTATTTT

v_gene: TRBV29-1
j_gene: TRBJ2-5
abundance: .
d_gene: TRBD1
CDR3aa: CSVEDPRDRLDQETQYF
CDR3nt: TGCAGCGTTGAAGATCCCCGGGACAGGCTTGACCAAGAGACCCAGTACTTC

v_gene: TRBV6-5
j_gene: TRBJ2-7
abundance: once
d_gene: TRBD1
CDR3aa: CASSFRDRGVYEQYF
CDR3nt: TGTGCCAGCAGTTTCCGGGACAGGGGTGTCTACGAGCAGTACTTC

v_gene: TRBV27
j_gene: TRBJ1-6
abundance: few
d_gene: .
CDR3aa: CASSFGVNSPLHF
CDR3nt: TGTGCCAGCAGTTTCGGGGTGAATTCACCCCTCCACTTT

v_gene: TRBV24-1
j_gene: TRBJ2-1
abundance: .
d_gene: .
CDR3aa: CATSGRGSYNEQFF
CDR3nt: TGTGCCACCAGTGGCAGGGGCTCCTACAATGAGCAGTTCTTC

v_gene: TRBV19
j_gene: TRBJ2-7
abundance: .
d_gene: TRBD1
CDR3aa: CASSTHRQGADEQYF
CDR3nt: TGTGCCAGTAGTACCCATCGACAGGGGGCAGACGAGCAGTACTTC

v_gene: TRBV27
j_gene: TRBJ2-3
abundance: .
d_gene: .
CDR3aa: CASSRGRFTDTQYF
CDR3nt: TGTGCCAGCAGCCGTGGGAGATTCACAGATACGCAGTATTTT

v_gene: TRBV11-3
j_gene: TRBJ2-1
abundance: .
d_gene: .
CDR3aa: CASSLNSIDEQFF
CDR3nt: TGTGCCAGCAGCTTAAATAGCATCGATGAGCAGTTCTTC

v_gene: TRBV7-2
j_gene: TRBJ2-7
abundance: few
d_gene: TRBD2
CDR3aa: CASSLRGRANEQYF
CDR3nt: TGTGCCAGCAGCTTACGCGGGAGGGCCAACGAGCAGTACTTC

v_gene: TRBV4-1
j_gene: TRBJ2-3
abundance: once
d_gene: TRBD2
CDR3aa: CASSLRANGGASDTQYF
CDR3nt: TGCGCCAGCAGCCTGCGGGCCAACGGGGGGGCTTCAGATACGCAGTATTTT

v_gene: TRBV6-6
j_gene: TRBJ1-5
abundance: .
d_gene: TRBD1
CDR3aa: CASSYTGGSSNQPQHF
CDR3nt: TGTGCCAGCAGTTACACAGGGGGGAGTAGCAATCAGCCCCAGCATTTT

v_gene: TRBV20-1
j_gene: TRBJ1-4
abundance: .
d_gene: TRBD1
CDR3aa: CSASNPGTGGYLEKLFF
CDR3nt: TGCAGTGCTAGTAACCCTGGGACAGGGGGGTACCTTGAAAAACTGTTTTTT

v_gene: TRBV5-1
j_gene: TRBJ1-4
abundance: .
d_gene: TRBD1
CDR3aa: CASSPAGTGDEKLFF
CDR3nt: TGCGCCAGCAGCCCCGCCGGGACAGGGGACGAAAAACTGTTTTTT

v_gene: TRBV5-1
j_gene: TRBJ1-3
abundance: .
d_gene: .
CDR3aa: CASSLGAIGNTIYF
CDR3nt: TGCGCCAGCAGCTTAGGGGCTATTGGAAACACCATATATTTT

v_gene: TRBV19
j_gene: TRBJ1-3
abundance: .
d_gene: .
CDR3aa: CASSMAGWPGNTIYF
CDR3nt: TGTGCCAGTAGTATGGCAGGGTGGCCTGGAAACACCATATATTTT

v_gene: TRBV5-1
j_gene: TRBJ1-1
abundance: .
d_gene: .
CDR3aa: CASSLSGVDTEAFF
CDR3nt: TGCGCCAGCAGCTTGTCAGGGGTCGACACTGAAGCTTTCTTT

v_gene: TRBV10-2
j_gene: TRBJ1-1
abundance: .
d_gene: TRBD1
CDR3aa: CASRDLGTVNTEAFF
CDR3nt: TGCGCCAGCAGGGACCTCGGGACAGTTAACACTGAAGCTTTCTTT

v_gene: TRBV7-2
j_gene: TRBJ2-3
abundance: .
d_gene: .
CDR3aa: CASSLVASSSTDTQYF
CDR3nt: TGTGCCAGCAGCTTAGTTGCTAGCTCTAGCACAGATACGCAGTATTTT

v_gene: TRBV16
j_gene: TRBJ1-1
abundance: .
d_gene: .
CDR3aa: CASSRLRDTEAFF
CDR3nt: TGTGCCAGCAGTCGTTTACGAGACACTGAAGCTTTCTTT

v_gene: TRBV29-1
j_gene: TRBJ1-2
abundance: .
d_gene: .
CDR3aa: CSVEASHYGYTF
CDR3nt: TGCAGCGTTGAGGCTTCACACTATGGCTACACCTTC

v_gene: TRBV30
j_gene: TRBJ2-1
abundance: .
d_gene: .
CDR3aa: CAWSVQKLASYNEQFF
CDR3nt: TGTGCCTGGAGTGTACAGAAACTAGCCTCCTACAATGAGCAGTTCTTC

v_gene: TRBV2
j_gene: TRBJ1-1
abundance: .
d_gene: TRBD1
CDR3aa: CASSEAPRPPGGTEAFF
CDR3nt: TGTGCCAGCAGTGAAGCCCCGCGGCCCCCAGGGGGCACTGAAGCTTTCTTT

v_gene: TRBV7-8
j_gene: TRBJ2-7
abundance: .
d_gene: .
CDR3aa: CASSLEQPAYEQYF
CDR3nt: TGTGCCAGCAGCTTAGAACAGCCGGCCTACGAGCAGTACTTC

v_gene: TRBV6-5
j_gene: TRBJ2-7
abundance: .
d_gene: TRBD1
CDR3aa: CASSQNRDSSIQYF
CDR3nt: TGTGCCAGCAGCCAGAATCGGGACAGTAGTATACAGTACTTC

v_gene: TRBV6-5
j_gene: TRBJ2-5
abundance: .
d_gene: TRBD2
CDR3aa: CASKPGLAGETQYF
CDR3nt: TGTGCCAGCAAACCGGGACTAGCGGGAGAGACCCAGTACTTC

v_gene: TRBV28
j_gene: TRBJ1-6
abundance: .
d_gene: .
CDR3aa: CASSQRRGYSPLHF
CDR3nt: TGTGCCAGCAGCCAGCGGAGGGGATACTCACCCCTCCACTTT

v_gene: TRBV6-5
j_gene: TRBJ2-1
abundance: .
d_gene: TRBD2
CDR3aa: CASRSSGGAYNEQFF
CDR3nt: TGTGCCAGCAGGTCTAGCGGGGGCGCCTACAATGAGCAGTTCTTC

v_gene: TRBV15
j_gene: TRBJ1-5
abundance: .
d_gene: TRBD1
CDR3aa: CATSRTGTVNSNQPQHF
CDR3nt: TGTGCCACCAGCAGGACGGGGACAGTTAATAGCAATCAGCCCCAGCATTTT

v_gene: TRBV3-1/TRBV3-2
j_gene: TRBJ1-6
abundance: few
d_gene: .
CDR3aa: CASSHTASYNSPLHF
CDR3nt: TGTGCCAGCAGCCATACAGCTTCCTATAATTCACCCCTCCACTTT

v_gene: TRBV24-1
j_gene: TRBJ1-4
abundance: .
d_gene: .
CDR3aa: CATSDSRAGGEKLFF
CDR3nt: TGTGCCACCAGTGATTCGAGGGCGGGAGGAGAAAAACTGTTTTTT

v_gene: TRBV25-1
j_gene: TRBJ2-1
abundance: .
d_gene: .
CDR3aa: CASSVGRDQFF
CDR3nt: TGTGCCAGCAGTGTCGGGAGAGATCAGTTCTTC

v_gene: TRBV28
j_gene: TRBJ1-2
abundance: .
d_gene: .
CDR3aa: CASSRTDLYYGYTF
CDR3nt: TGTGCCAGCAGCCGGACAGATCTATACTATGGCTACACCTTC

v_gene: TRBV5-5
j_gene: TRBJ1-3
abundance: .
d_gene: .
CDR3aa: CASSVGSSGNTIYF
CDR3nt: TGTGCCAGCAGCGTGGGTAGCTCTGGAAACACCATATATTTT

v_gene: TRBV29-1
j_gene: TRBJ2-7
abundance: .
d_gene: TRBD1
CDR3aa: CSVINRGYYEQYF
CDR3nt: TGCAGCGTGATAAACAGGGGTTACTACGAGCAGTACTTC

v_gene: TRBV6-5
j_gene: TRBJ1-2
abundance: .
d_gene: TRBD1
CDR3aa: CASSGDRGYGYTF
CDR3nt: TGTGCCAGCAGCGGGGACAGGGGCTATGGCTACACCTTC

v_gene: TRBV19
j_gene: TRBJ1-1
abundance: .
d_gene: TRBD1
CDR3aa: CASKEGQINTEAFF
CDR3nt: TGTGCCAGTAAGGAGGGACAGATAAACACTGAAGCTTTCTTT

v_gene: TRBV15
j_gene: TRBJ2-7
abundance: .
d_gene: TRBD1
CDR3aa: CATSRGTGIYEQYF
CDR3nt: TGTGCCACCAGCAGGGGGACAGGGATCTACGAGCAGTACTTC

v_gene: TRBV30
j_gene: TRBJ2-2
abundance: many
d_gene: .
CDR3aa: CAWTLGLANTGELFF
CDR3nt: TGTGCCTGGACCCTAGGGCTAGCCAACACCGGGGAGCTGTTTTTT

v_gene: TRBV3-1/TRBV3-2
j_gene: TRBJ1-5
abundance: .
d_gene: .
CDR3aa: CASSQVTGQPQHF
CDR3nt: TGTGCCAGCAGCCAGGTTACCGGTCAGCCCCAGCATTTT

v_gene: TRBV7-9
j_gene: TRBJ2-1
abundance: .
d_gene: .
CDR3aa: CASSPQYNEQFF
CDR3nt: TGTGCCAGCAGCCCCCAATACAATGAGCAGTTCTTC

v_gene: TRBV28
j_gene: TRBJ2-1
abundance: .
d_gene: TRBD1
CDR3aa: CASSSPGQAEEQFF
CDR3nt: TGTGCCAGCAGTTCACCGGGACAGGCTGAGGAGCAGTTCTTC

v_gene: TRBV29-1
j_gene: TRBJ2-2
abundance: .
d_gene: TRBD2
CDR3aa: CSGGGNTGELFF
CDR3nt: TGCAGCGGCGGGGGTAACACCGGGGAGCTGTTTTTT

v_gene: TRBV9
j_gene: TRBJ1-2
abundance: .
d_gene: TRBD1
CDR3aa: CASSPSQGNYGYTF
CDR3nt: TGTGCCAGCAGCCCCTCACAGGGGAACTATGGCTACACCTTC

v_gene: TRBV2
j_gene: TRBJ2-3
abundance: .
d_gene: TRBD1
CDR3aa: CASRTGGVNTQYF
CDR3nt: TGTGCCAGCAGGACAGGGGGGGTAAATACGCAGTATTTT

v_gene: TRBV29-1
j_gene: TRBJ1-4
abundance: .
d_gene: .
CDR3aa: CSVGSKSTNEKLFF
CDR3nt: TGCAGCGTGGGCTCTAAATCAACTAATGAAAAACTGTTTTTT

v_gene: TRBV19
j_gene: TRBJ1-1
abundance: .
d_gene: TRBD1
CDR3aa: CASLALAGGAFF
CDR3nt: TGTGCCAGCTTAGCCCTGGCAGGGGGAGCTTTCTTT

v_gene: TRBV6-2/TRBV6-3
j_gene: TRBJ2-5
abundance: .
d_gene: TRBD2
CDR3aa: CASSPWTSGRSETQYF
CDR3nt: TGTGCCAGCAGTCCATGGACTAGCGGGAGATCAGAGACCCAGTACTTC

v_gene: TRBV19
j_gene: TRBJ1-4
abundance: .
d_gene: TRBD1
CDR3aa: CASSPIRGRTNEKLFF
CDR3nt: TGTGCCAGTAGTCCTATCAGGGGGAGAACTAATGAAAAACTGTTTTTT

v_gene: TRBV28
j_gene: TRBJ1-4
abundance: .
d_gene: .
CDR3aa: CASSFLGATNEKLFF
CDR3nt: TGTGCCAGCAGTTTTCTGGGGGCTACTAATGAAAAACTGTTTTTT

v_gene: TRBV20-1
j_gene: TRBJ2-3
abundance: .
d_gene: .
CDR3aa: CSPTEADTQYF
CDR3nt: TGCAGTCCCACCGAGGCAGATACGCAGTATTTT

v_gene: TRBV2
j_gene: TRBJ1-4
abundance: .
d_gene: TRBD1
CDR3aa: CASSEGTGFGEKLFF
CDR3nt: TGTGCCAGCAGTGAAGGGACAGGGTTTGGCGAAAAACTGTTTTTT

v_gene: TRBV6-2/TRBV6-3
j_gene: TRBJ2-3
abundance: .
d_gene: .
CDR3aa: CASSYSFVATDTQYF
CDR3nt: TGTGCCAGCAGTTACTCGTTTGTGGCCACAGATACGCAGTATTTT

v_gene: TRBV29-1
j_gene: TRBJ2-5
abundance: .
d_gene: .
CDR3aa: CSVDLTGPPYQETQYF
CDR3nt: TGCAGCGTTGACTTGACAGGACCACCCTACCAAGAGACCCAGTACTTC

v_gene: TRBV27
j_gene: TRBJ2-1
abundance: .
d_gene: .
CDR3aa: CATSPGGGGFMEQFF
CDR3nt: TGTGCCACCTCCCCCGGGGGCGGGGGTTTTATGGAACAGTTCTTC

v_gene: TRBV10-1
j_gene: TRBJ2-7
abundance: .
d_gene: TRBD1
CDR3aa: CASSTNRDSLYEQYF
CDR3nt: TGCGCCAGCAGTACTAACCGGGACAGTCTCTACGAGCAGTACTTC

v_gene: TRBV19
j_gene: TRBJ2-1
abundance: .
d_gene: .
CDR3aa: CASSLPLGTSYNEQFF
CDR3nt: TGTGCCAGTTCCCTACCCCTCGGGACTTCCTACAATGAGCAGTTCTTC